The source of this T cell receptor (beta chain) is a study of a mutant IDH1 vaccine in newly diagnosed glioma. Study-level background: Investigators started vaccination 4-6 weeks after radiotherapy alone, or with temozolomide cycles. Of the patients given treatment, approximately 62% were male and 37.5% were female, and a mean age of about 44 years was recorded.

The time point denotes: week 47, end of study. Every vaccination contained 300 ug of the mutant IDH1 20-mer peptide and was paired with topical imiquimod. Repertoires were generated with immunoSEQ multiplex PCR, while TCRdb's copy carries only in-frame clones and drops some. The sample shows roughly 13,000 clones, around 80% of them seen only once. V gave up 4 bases and J gave up 5 bases; unmatched junction bases: 5. The germline gives CDR1 SGHDN, CDR2 FVKESK. The CDR3 is made up of 16 amino acids. Turning to this clone: Its antigen is unknown.

V and J are TRBV14 and TRBJ2-1; TRBD2 matches at 13 bases. This TCR was recovered from a woman aged 40 to 50 with glioma. The sample was PBMCs, taken from a glioma patient whose treatment included an IDH1 peptide vaccine. CDR3: CASSPPGLAGDNEQFF. The CDR3 DNA follows: TGTGCCAGCAGCCCCCCAGGACTAGCGGGGGACAATGAGCAGTTCTTC.